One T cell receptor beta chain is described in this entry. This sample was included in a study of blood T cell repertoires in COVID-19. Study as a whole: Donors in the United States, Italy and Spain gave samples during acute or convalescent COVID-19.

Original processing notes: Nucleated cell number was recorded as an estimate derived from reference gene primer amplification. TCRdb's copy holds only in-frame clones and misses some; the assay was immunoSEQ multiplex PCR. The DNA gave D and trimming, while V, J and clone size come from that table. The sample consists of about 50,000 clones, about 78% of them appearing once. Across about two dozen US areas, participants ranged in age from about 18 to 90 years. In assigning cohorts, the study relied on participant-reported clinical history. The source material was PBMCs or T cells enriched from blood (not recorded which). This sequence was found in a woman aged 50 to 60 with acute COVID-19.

CDR3 amino acids: CASSSGGGPPRNTIYF. The CDR3 coding sequence is TGTGCCAGTAGCTCGGGCGGGGGACCACCCCGAAACACCATATATTTT. This chain uses TRBV19 with TRBJ1-3; a weak D match, TRBD1 (5 bases). The germline CDR1 and CDR2 sequences are LNHDA and SQIVND (reference sequence). The CDR3 runs 16 residues. V lost 6 bases and J lost 5, with 20 bases in between.